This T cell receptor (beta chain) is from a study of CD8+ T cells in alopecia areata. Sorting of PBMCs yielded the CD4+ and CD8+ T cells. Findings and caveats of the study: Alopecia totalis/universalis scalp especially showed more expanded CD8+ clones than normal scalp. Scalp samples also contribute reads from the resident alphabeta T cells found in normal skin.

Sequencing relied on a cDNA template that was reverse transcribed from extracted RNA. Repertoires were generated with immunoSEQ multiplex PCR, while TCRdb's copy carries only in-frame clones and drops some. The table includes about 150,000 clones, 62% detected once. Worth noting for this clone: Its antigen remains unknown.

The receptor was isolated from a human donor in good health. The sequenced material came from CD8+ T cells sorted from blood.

The CDR3 nucleotides are TGCAGCGTTGAAGAGGGAGTCTATGGCTACACCTTC. Translating gives CSVEEGVYGYTF. V and J are TRBV29-1 and TRBJ1-2; D is ambiguous. Germline lookup yields CDR1 SQVTM and CDR2 ANQGSEA. CDR3 size: 12 residues. V gave up 0 bases and J gave up 4 bases, with 6 bases separating them.